This T cell receptor beta chain emerged from a study of cytomegalovirus exposure and HLA in healthy donors. Study-wide findings and caveats: A later analysis reportedly found fewer N-insertions in an Asian-associated ancestry cluster than the roughly 670-donor mean. An analysis that was carried out later associated 17,000 or so TCR beta sequences with HLA alleles at 0.05 false discovery rate. Most observed TCR sequences were rare, whereas some public TCRs were detected in many donors.

PCR involved 60 Vbeta and 13 Jbeta primers. Produced via immunoSEQ multiplex PCR; TCRdb's table is partial and in-frame only. Seen here are more than 130,000 clones, 73% observed once, and the top ten hold approximately 15%. This CDR3 comprises 16 residues. Germline assignment: CDR1 MGHRA and CDR2 YSYEKL. J gave up 2 bases and V 3 bases, and 8 bases lay outside the gene matches. Concerning this clone: The antigen remains unidentified.

Material: PBMCs. This receptor was obtained from a human donor in good health. This rearrangement joins TRBV4-1 to TRBJ2-7; 9 bases agree with TRBD1. The CDR3 nucleotides read TGCGCCAGCAGCCAGGGCGATGGGACAGGGCCCTACGAGCAGTACTTC. Translated, it gives CASSQGDGTGPYEQYF.